The T cell receptor (beta chain) described here comes from a study of blood T cell repertoires in COVID-19. Study in general: COVID-19 samples from acute and convalescent phases originated in the United States, Italy and Spain. From T cells, B-cell-depleted T cells, or PBMCs came the material, which was cDNA or gDNA.

In the authors' methods: Amplified reference gene primers provided the basis for estimating nucleated cell counts. The table came from immunoSEQ multiplex PCR; TCRdb's copy has only in-frame clones and leaves some out. The V and J calls and clone size are taken from that table; D and trimming were inferred from the DNA. The sample includes about 260,000 clones, around 87% of them seen just once. The V and J ends lost 0 bases and 0 bases respectively, with 9 bases between them. The germline CDR1 and CDR2 sequences are KGHSH and LQKENI. The CDR3 covers 16 residues. The chain employs TRBV18 and TRBJ2-1; D unclear. The sample consisted of peripheral blood. The sequence was obtained from a woman aged 45-65 years with acute or convalescent COVID-19. CDR3 nucleotide sequence: TGTGCCAGCTCACCACCTGCAGCGAGCTCCTACAATGAGCAGTTCTTC. Protein sequence: CASSPPAASSYNEQFF. The entire variable domain, with the rest obtained from reference TRBV18 and TRBJ2-1, is as follows: NAGVMQNPRHLVRRRGQEARLRCSPMKGHSHVYWYRQLPEEGLKFMVYLQKENIIDESGMPKERFSAEFPKEGPSILRIQQVVRGDSAAYFCASSPPAASSYNEQFFGPGTRLTVL.